This T cell receptor (beta chain) originates from a study of T cells in Graves' hyperthyroidism and ophthalmopathy. Study findings and constraints: Ophthalmopathy got predicted by the model a median roughly 6.1 months before its onset. Appearing also in blood were most of the thyroid clonotypes expanded above 0.001.

This clonotype was recorded a few times. The antigen is unknown. Fresh peripheral blood, roughly 10 ml, was the source of the PBMCs. TCR beta CDR3 regions were amplified from RNA transcripts. In the first-round RT-PCR of the TCR CDR3, the HTBI primer set was used. Each CDR3 protein is one row after TCRdb ran MiXCR on the multiplex PCR reads. Of 400,000 to 500,000 distinct CDR3 sequences in the sample, 13% to 15% are singletons; the top ten hold 15% to 20%. The CDR3 runs to 14 residues. V lost 1 base and J 5 bases, leaving 11 bases between the germline ends. The sample taken for sequencing was blood. The TCR originated in a woman aged 18-29 years with Graves' hyperthyroidism. The chain combines TRBV12-3 or TRBV12-4 with TRBJ2-5; D is possibly TRBD1 (6 bases). CDR3 sequence: CASSLGGQGETQYF. The CDR3 DNA is TGTGCCAGCAGTTTAGGGGGGCAAGGGGAGACCCAGTACTTC.